This T cell receptor (beta chain) was observed in a study of T cell repertoires in cytomegalovirus infection. TCRdb reprocessed the reads via MiXCR and lists one record per CDR3 protein. The top ten hold around a sixth of the sample, which has 600,000 to 700,000 distinct CDR3 sequences, around 35% seen once. Whole-study results and caveats: In two of eight donors, the top clonotype was HLA-C-restricted CMV-specific.

In regard to this clonotype: Its antigen is not identified.

The TCR was taken from a human donor in good health (CMV status not recorded). Some clones in this sample may be carry-over from other donors' samples. Sequencing used cultured PBMCs, obtained from culture after CMV antigen stimulation.

CDR3: CASSIGVEGETQYF. In nucleotides, the CDR3 is TGTGCCAGCAGCATAGGGGTCGAGGGAGAGACCCAGTACTTC. The chain employs TRBV6-1 and TRBJ2-5; TRBD1 or TRBD2 may be the D gene (5 bases each). The CDR3 sequence is 14 residues long. Trimming stripped 6 bases from V and 4 bases from J, with 15 bases between. From germline, CDR1 is MNHNS and CDR2 SASEGT.